The source of this T cell receptor beta chain is a study of T cell repertoires in ileal Crohn's disease. The CDR3 has 10 amino acids. The germline CDR1 and CDR2 sequences are MRHNA and SNTAGT. Between the trimmed V and J ends, which lost 8 bases and 4 bases, there was a span of 5 bases. Repertoires were generated with immunoSEQ multiplex PCR, while TCRdb's copy carries only in-frame clones and drops some. The sample shows several thousand clones, 84% of them seen only once. The sample consisted of ileal tissue. V usage is TRBV6-4 and J usage is TRBJ2-5; D unclear. This TCR came from an adult with Crohn's disease. The CDR3 DNA follows: TGTGCCAGCCTCGTAGAGACCCAGTACTTC. It codes for CASLVETQYF.